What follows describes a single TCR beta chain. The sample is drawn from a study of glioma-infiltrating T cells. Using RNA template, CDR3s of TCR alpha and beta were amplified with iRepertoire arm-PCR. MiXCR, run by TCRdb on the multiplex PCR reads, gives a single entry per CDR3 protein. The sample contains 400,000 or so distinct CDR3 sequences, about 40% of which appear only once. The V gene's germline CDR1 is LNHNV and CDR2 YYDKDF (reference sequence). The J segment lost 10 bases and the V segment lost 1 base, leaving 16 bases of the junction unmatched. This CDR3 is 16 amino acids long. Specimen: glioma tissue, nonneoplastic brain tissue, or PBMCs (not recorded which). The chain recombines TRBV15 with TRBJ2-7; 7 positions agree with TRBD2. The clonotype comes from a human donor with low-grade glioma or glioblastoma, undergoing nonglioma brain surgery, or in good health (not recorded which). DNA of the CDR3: TGTGCCACCAGCAGAGCCCTCACCCAGGCGGGAGCGGAACAGTACTTC. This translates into CATSRALTQAGAEQYF.